Listed here are 8 T cell receptor beta chains from one sample, sequenced in a study of cytotoxic CD8 clonotypes in ibrutinib-treated CLL. Some clones are missing from TCRdb's copy, which holds only in-frame ones; the method was immunoSEQ multiplex PCR. The table shows fewer than 300,000 clones, with 76% occurring only once. Source: PBMCs, taken at disease progression, from a patient treated with ibrutinib. All receptors come from a human donor with chronic lymphocytic leukemia.

This chain uses TRBV11-2 with TRBJ1-4; D uncertain. The CDR3 is 14 amino acids. CDR1 SGHAT and CDR2 FQNNGV come from the germline V gene. V was trimmed by 0 bases and J by 7 bases, leaving 9 bases between them. CDR3 DNA: TGTGCCAGCAGCTTAGACAGTTTGAGTGAAAAACTGTTTTTT. Encoded protein: CASSLDSLSEKLFF.

This chain uses TRBV28 with TRBJ2-3, with D unclear. V lost 8 bases, J lost 0 bases, and 3 bases lay in between. The length of the CDR3 is 11 residues. Germline V lookup: CDR1 MDHEN, CDR2 SYDVKM. The CDR3 region has the DNA TGTGCCAGCCACAGCACAGATACGCAGTATTTT. Encoded protein: CASHSTDTQYF.

The CDR3 sequence is CASSQDRGVYNEQFF. In nucleotides, the CDR3 is TGTGCCAGCAGCCAAGATCGTGGGGTGTACAATGAGCAGTTCTTC. The gene calls are TRBV14 and TRBJ2-1, with D uncertain. The germline V gene has CDR1 SGHDN and CDR2 FVKESK. Trimming removed 0 bases at V and 4 bases at J, with 10 bases between. The CDR3 covers 15 residues.

This clone has more than one count but fewer than ten. The V gene is TRBV4-1, the J gene TRBJ1-2; D is uncertain. The CDR3 extends over 14 amino acids. With 2 bases removed from V and 8 bases from J, the gap between germline ends came to 15 bases. Germline loops: CDR1 MGHRA, CDR2 YSYEKL. The CDR3 region is CASSQRWDQEGYTF. The CDR3 DNA sequence: TGCGCCAGCAGCCAACGATGGGATCAGGAAGGCTACACCTTC.

J is TRBJ2-3 and V is TRBV13; D remains ambiguous. This CDR3 has 14 amino acids. CDR1 PRHDT and CDR2 FYEKMQ come from the germline V gene (reference sequence). V lost 0 bases and J lost 1, with 5 bases in between. CDR3 loop: CASSLGLRTDTQYF. The DNA of the CDR3 is TGTGCCAGCAGCTTAGGACTTCGCACAGATACGCAGTATTTT.

The V call is TRBV18, the J call TRBJ2-7, with D unclear. Germline lookup yields CDR1 KGHSH and CDR2 LQKENI. Deletions cut 0 bases from V and 7 bases from J, with 7 bases between. CDR3 length: 12 residues. The CDR3, as DNA: TGTGCCAGCTCACCACCGGGGAAAGAGCAGTACTTC. Translated, it gives CASSPPGKEQYF.

The gene calls are TRBV7-3 and TRBJ2-1; no definite D call. With 5 bases removed from V and 9 bases from J, the gap between germline ends came to 11 bases. Germline assignment: CDR1 SGHTA and CDR2 FQGTGA. The CDR3 length is 12 residues. The CDR3 DNA is TGTGCCAGCAGCCAATCCCAATCTGAGCAGTTCTTC. This gives the protein CASSQSQSEQFF.

V is TRBV5-1 and J is TRBJ1-1; no firm D call. V lost 3 bases and J lost 2, with 8 bases in between. Germline V gives CDR1 SGHRS, CDR2 YFSETQ. The CDR3 runs 13 residues. The CDR3 sequence: CASSYYSNTEAFF. In nucleotides, the CDR3 is TGCGCCAGCAGCTACTACAGTAACACTGAAGCTTTCTTT.